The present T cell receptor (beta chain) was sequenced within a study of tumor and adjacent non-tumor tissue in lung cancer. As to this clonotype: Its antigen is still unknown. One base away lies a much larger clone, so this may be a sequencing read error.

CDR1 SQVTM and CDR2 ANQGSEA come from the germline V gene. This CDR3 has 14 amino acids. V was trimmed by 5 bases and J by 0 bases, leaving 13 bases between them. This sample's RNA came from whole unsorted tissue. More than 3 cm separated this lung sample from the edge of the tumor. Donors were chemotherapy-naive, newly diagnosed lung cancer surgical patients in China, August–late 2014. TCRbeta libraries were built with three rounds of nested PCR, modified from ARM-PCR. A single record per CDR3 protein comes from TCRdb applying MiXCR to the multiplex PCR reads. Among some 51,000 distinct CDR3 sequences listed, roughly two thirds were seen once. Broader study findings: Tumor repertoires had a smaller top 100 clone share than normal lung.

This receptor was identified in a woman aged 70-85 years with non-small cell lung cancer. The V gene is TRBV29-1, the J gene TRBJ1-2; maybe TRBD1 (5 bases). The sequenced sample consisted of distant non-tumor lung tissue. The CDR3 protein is CSVNGGDANYGYTF. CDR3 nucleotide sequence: TGCAGCGTTAATGGGGGGGACGCTAACTATGGCTACACCTTC.